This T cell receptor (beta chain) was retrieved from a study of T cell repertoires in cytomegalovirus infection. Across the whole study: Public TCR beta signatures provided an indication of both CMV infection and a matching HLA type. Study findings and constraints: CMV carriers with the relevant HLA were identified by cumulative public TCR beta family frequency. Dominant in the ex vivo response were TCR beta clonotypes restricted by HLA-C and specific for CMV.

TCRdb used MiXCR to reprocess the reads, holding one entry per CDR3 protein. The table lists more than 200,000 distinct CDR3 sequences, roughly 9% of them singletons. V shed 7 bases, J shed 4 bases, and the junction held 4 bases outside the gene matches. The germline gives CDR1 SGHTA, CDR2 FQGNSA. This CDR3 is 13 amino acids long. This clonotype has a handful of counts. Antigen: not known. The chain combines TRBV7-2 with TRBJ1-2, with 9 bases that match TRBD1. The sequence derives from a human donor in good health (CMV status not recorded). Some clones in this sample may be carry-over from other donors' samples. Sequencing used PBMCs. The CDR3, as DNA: TGTGCCAGCACAACAGGGGGCAGCTATGGCTACACCTTC. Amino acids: CASTTGGSYGYTF.